The subject of this entry is one T cell receptor beta chain. What antigen it recognizes has not been identified. Nothing much larger sits one base from this clone, and base qualities are not available. This entry belongs to a study of identical twins (dated by TCRdb to about 2016). Context from the whole study: The study deep-sequenced TCR alpha and beta repertoires from monozygotic twins, unrelated adults of various ages and cord blood to test whether fetal clonotypes persist. To rule out contamination, the twin experiments were replicated at different times with different library preparation protocols. Beyond this particular receptor, the publication reports: In monozygotic twins, recombination models systematically underestimated out-of-frame TCR alpha sharing, but the models matched the sharing seen between unrelated individuals. Abundant cord blood beta clonotypes had fewer insertions, young adult naive repertoires showed a similar but weaker trend, and memory repertoires showed no such trend. Zero-insertion analyses could be partly confounded by invariant T cells such as MAIT and iNKT, although diverse VJ usage argued against such confounding for most clonotypes. Because the same donors could not be followed over many years, conclusions were based on cross-sectional statistical analysis. In beta out-of-frame sequences, excess twin sharing was weaker, because having fewer shared sequences lowered the signal-to-noise ratio. Compared with coincidental sharing between unrelated individuals, an excess of low generation-probability sequences was observed among out-of-frame TCR alpha sequences shared between twins.

V is cut by 0 bases and J by 0 bases, and the space between the germline ends is 18 bases. Measured from the cysteine to the phenylalanine, the CDR3 is 18 residues long. Only the CDR3 DNA stays, 54 bases, in frame from base 1. The germline V gene (reference sequence) specifies DFQATT as CDR1 and SNEGSKA as CDR2. Every donor in the study was a healthy Caucasian. Three pairs of female monozygotic twins, all aged roughly 18 to 29 years, were included in the twin cohort. Peripheral blood mononuclear cells were used as the source from which RNA for TCR libraries was isolated. Libraries were constructed by 5' RACE. Sequencing was carried out with an Illumina HiSeq 2000. Template switching added a universal primer binding site, and the final cDNA carried a unique molecular identifier that allowed TCR cDNA molecules to be counted accurately. Specific primers in the conserved constant-segment region were used to synthesize first-strand cDNA for the TCR alpha and beta chains. To control for contamination, each cDNA library was double barcoded with a SMART-Mk sample barcode plus Illumina barcodes. TruSeq adapter sequences, together with Illumina sample barcodes, were added in two successive PCR steps. TCR alpha and beta cDNA libraries were sequenced on the Illumina HiSeq platform with custom primers. The authors' pipeline ran thus. MiGEC processed the raw reads to extract unique molecular identifiers, while MiXCR was used to determine the CDR3 positions. Recombination models were inferred per individual with the repgenHMM and IGoR tools using an EM algorithm. The analysis of shared clonotypes was done with the tcR package in R, with sharing normalized by the product of cloneset sizes. To study raw recombination without the effects of thymic and clonal selection, out-of-frame nonproductive sequences were analyzed. TCRdb cleaned the public reads at Q25 with fastp, built clones with MiXCR and kept in-frame beta chains. Each CDR3 protein appears once, grouped with its most common genes and DNA. TCRdb, not the authors, supplied the V and J calls. The sample profile shows approximately 890,000 distinct CDR3 sequences; 9% to 15% of them were found once. Roughly 1.6% of the sample belongs to the ten largest clones.

These data are also associated with another study on yellow fever vaccine responses in identical twins. Per that second paper: According to the authors, the vaccine-induced T cell response in identical twins seemed to be partly convergent and partly specific to each individual. In the study, vaccine-responding T cell clones were precisely tracked in identical twins.

The material sequenced was PBMCs. The TCR sequence derives from a woman aged 18-29 years in good health. This sequence uses TRBV20-1 and TRBJ2-1, and the D gene may be TRBD2, 6 bases matching. The encoded CDR3 is CSARDGGVADYSYNEQFF. The DNA is as follows: TGCAGTGCTAGAGATGGGGGAGTAGCGGATTACTCCTACAATGAGCAGTTCTTC.